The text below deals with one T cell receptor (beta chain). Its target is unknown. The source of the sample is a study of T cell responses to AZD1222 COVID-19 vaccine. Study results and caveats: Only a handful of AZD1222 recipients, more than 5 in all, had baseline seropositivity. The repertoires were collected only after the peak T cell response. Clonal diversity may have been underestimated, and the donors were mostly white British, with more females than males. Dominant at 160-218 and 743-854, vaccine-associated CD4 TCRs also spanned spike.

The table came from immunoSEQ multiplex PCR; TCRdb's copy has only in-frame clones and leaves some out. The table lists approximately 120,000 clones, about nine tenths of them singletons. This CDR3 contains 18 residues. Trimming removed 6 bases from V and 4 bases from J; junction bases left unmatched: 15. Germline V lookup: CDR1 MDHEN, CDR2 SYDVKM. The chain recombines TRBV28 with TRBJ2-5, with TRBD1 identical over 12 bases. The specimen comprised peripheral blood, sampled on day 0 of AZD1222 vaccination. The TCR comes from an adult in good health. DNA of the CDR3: TGTGCCAGCAGGCTCGGGACAGGGGGCTTTGGGTTCGCAGAGACCCAGTACTTC. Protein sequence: CASRLGTGGFGFAETQYF.